This passage covers 29 T cell receptor beta chains from one sample sequenced in a study of blood T cells in healthy people across ages. It was with a sample-barcoded 5' primer and a J-beta primer mix that a second PCR of roughly 6 to 12 cycles was run. From the 5' RACE reads, TCRdb called clonotypes with MiXCR, one entry per CDR3 protein. The table includes about 590,000 distinct CDR3 sequences, less than 35% detected once. Sequenced input: blood. Source of these receptors: a woman over 75 in good health.

As concerns this clonotype: Germline and junction disagree at one end, which may indicate a read error. V usage is TRBV7-9 and J usage is TRBJ1-4; the D gene is possibly TRBD1 (5 bases). Germline V CDR1 and CDR2: SEHNR, FQNEAQ (reference sequence). The CDR3 length is 14 residues. The CDR3 protein is CASRLPGRDEKRFF. The CDR3 nucleotides read TGTGCCAGCAGGCTACCAGGGCGTGATGAAAAACGGTTTTTT.

This clonotype has at least ten counts. V usage is TRBV7-2 and J usage is TRBJ2-7; 8 bases are shared with TRBD1. There are 15 residues in the CDR3. Germline values: CDR1 SGHTA, CDR2 FQGNSA. V was clipped by 1 base and J by 7 bases; unmatched bases: 9. The CDR3: CASSLEWTGFWEQYF. The CDR3, as DNA: TGTGCCAGCAGCTTAGAGTGGACAGGGTTCTGGGAGCAGTACTTC. The whole variable domain, remainder taken from reference TRBV7-2 and TRBJ2-7, is GAGVSQSPSNKVTEKGKDVELRCDPISGHTALYWYRQSLGQGLEFLIYFQGNSAPDKSGLPSDRFSAERTGGSVSTLTIQRTQQEDSAVYLCASSLEWTGFWEQYFGPGTRLTVT.

In regard to this clonotype: With a much larger clone just one base away, this may be a read error. The V call is TRBV6-5, the J call TRBJ1-4; perhaps TRBD1 as D (5 bases). This CDR3 has 14 amino acids. Germline CDR1 and CDR2: MNHEY and SVGAGI. CDR3 sequence reads: CVSSYSRVNEKLFF. In nucleotides, the CDR3 is TGTGTCAGCAGTTACTCCAGGGTTAATGAAAAACTGTTTTTT.

The chain carries TRBV30 and TRBJ2-2; tentatively, D is TRBD1 or TRBD2 (5 bases each). Per the germline V gene, CDR1 is GTSNPN and CDR2 is SVGIG (reference sequence). Trimming took off 5 bases at V and 2 bases at J, with 12 bases between the two ends. The CDR3 totals 14 residues. CDR3 sequence reads: CAWEGTGNTGELFF. CDR3 DNA sequence: TGTGCCTGGGAAGGGACGGGTAACACCGGGGAGCTGTTTTTT. The entire variable domain, with the rest obtained from reference TRBV30 and TRBJ2-2, is as follows: SQTIHQWPATLVQPVGSPLSLECTVEGTSNPNLYWYRQAAGRGLQLLFYSVGIGQISSEVPQNLSASRPQDRQFILSSKKLLLSDSGFYLCAWEGTGNTGELFFGEGSRLTVL.

This clonotype was recorded many times. This chain joins TRBV20-1 and TRBJ1-2; D not certain. Germline loops: CDR1 DFQATT, CDR2 SNEGSKA (reference sequence). CDR3 size: 12 residues. V was pared by 1 base and J by 8 bases, with 11 bases between. In nucleotides, the CDR3 is TGCAGTGCTAGAGCTCTTCCCAGGGGCTACACCTTC. It specifies CSARALPRGYTF.

This clonotype appeared many times. This chain joins TRBV5-5 and TRBJ1-4; 7 bases match TRBD1. The CDR3 extends over 17 amino acids. Trimming cost V 0 bases and J 0 bases; bases outside gene matches: 5. CDR1 is SGHKS and CDR2 is YYEKEE in the germline V gene (reference sequence). Here the CDR3 reads CASSLVGGRATNEKLFF. CDR3 DNA: TGTGCCAGCAGCTTGGTAGGGGGCCGTGCAACTAATGAAAAACTGTTTTTT.

This clonotype came up many times. The V gene is TRBV7-2, the J gene TRBJ2-3, with TRBD2 as a possible D gene (5 bases). Germline V gene lookup returns CDR1 SGHTA and CDR2 FQGNSA. The CDR3 is made up of 13 amino acids. The V gene lost 5 bases and the J gene lost 6 bases, with 12 bases spanning the gap. The CDR3 spells CASSTFRGDTQYF. DNA of the CDR3: TGTGCCAGCAGCACATTTCGAGGGGATACGCAGTATTTT.

The rearrangement joins TRBV20-1 to TRBJ1-1, with 7 bases matching TRBD1. V lost 4 bases and J lost 0; bases outside the gene matches: 5. This CDR3 is 14 amino acids long. Germline loops: CDR1 DFQATT, CDR2 SNEGSKA (reference sequence). The DNA of the CDR3 is TGCAGTGCTAACAGACAGGGAATGAACACTGAAGCTTTCTTT. Protein: CSANRQGMNTEAFF.

This clonotype occurred a few times. It may be a read error: a sequence one base away is much more abundant. The rearrangement joins TRBV27 to TRBJ2-7; D uncertain. Germline V gives CDR1 MNHEY, CDR2 SMNVEV (reference sequence). CDR3 length equals 15 residues. The CDR3 loop reads CASGLDGDWAYEQYF. The DNA for the CDR3 is TGTGCCAGCGGTTTGGACGGTGACTGGGCCTACGAGCAGTACTTC.

Details on this clonotype: A much larger clone lies a single base off, so this may be a read error. The chain uses TRBV18 and TRBJ2-3; TRBD2 is a possible D gene (5 bases). Germline CDR1 KGHSH, CDR2 LQKENI. The ends were cut back, 2 bases at V and 2 bases at J, with 14 bases in the middle. The length of the CDR3 is 16 residues. The CDR3 sequence: CASSPTRAVTTDTQYF. Here the CDR3 DNA reads TGTGCCAGCTCACCAACACGAGCGGTGACCACAGATACGCAGTATTTT.

This clonotype was seen ten or more times. The genes are TRBV12-3 or TRBV12-4 and TRBJ2-5, with TRBD2 as a possible D gene (6 bases). The CDR3 consists of 18 residues. V dropped 6 bases and J dropped 4 bases, with 27 bases sitting between them. CDR3 region: CASSTGTSSSVGRETQYF. The CDR3 DNA reads as TGTGCCAGCAGCACCGGGACTTCCTCTTCGGTGGGTCGAGAGACCCAGTACTTC.

This clonotype was detected only a few times. This rearrangement joins TRBV29-1 to TRBJ2-5; the D is unclear. Germline assignment: CDR1 SQVTM and CDR2 ANQGSEA. The V gene lost 6 bases and the J gene lost 2 bases, with 13 bases spanning the gap. This CDR3 has 13 amino acids. CDR3 nucleotides: TGCAGCGTCGACCGGCAGGTACAAGAGACCCAGTACTTC. It yields the protein CSVDRQVQETQYF.

The gene calls are TRBV12-3 or TRBV12-4 and TRBJ2-2; 7 nucleotides match TRBD2. The CDR3 contains 13 residues. V lost 9 bases to trimming and J lost 2 bases; unmatched junction nucleotides: 3. CDR3 coding DNA: TGTGCCAGTCGGGACTACAACACCGGGGAGCTGTTTTTT. Amino acids: CASRDYNTGELFF.

This clonotype showed up many times. The chain couples TRBV5-4 to TRBJ1-1; tentative D call: TRBD1 (6 bases). The CDR3 is 14 residues long. V was cut by 1 base and J by 4 bases, with 11 bases left in between. Germline lookup yields CDR1 SGHNT and CDR2 YYREEE (reference sequence). This CDR3 is CASSLPTRGTEAFF. CDR3 in DNA: TGTGCCAGCAGCTTGCCCACCAGGGGCACTGAAGCTTTCTTT.

Worth noting for this clonotype: A much larger clone lies one base from this, so it may be a read error. Since the CDR3 does not end with the conserved phenylalanine or tryptophan, this likely comes from a read error. The rearrangement links TRBV20-1 to TRBJ2-5; 11 nucleotides agree with TRBD2. CDR3 length equals 15 residues. V shed 1 base, J shed 11 bases, and the junction held 12 bases outside the gene matches. From germline, CDR1 is DFQATT and CDR2 SNEGSKA (reference sequence). As DNA, the CDR3 is TGCAGTGCTAGAGTGGGGACTAGCGGAGGGGATGAGCAGTACTGC. It encodes CSARVGTSGGDEQYC.

Comment on this clonotype: This sequence may be a read error, since a much larger clone differs from it by one base. This chain links TRBV2 with TRBJ2-1, with D tentatively TRBD1 (6 bases). CDR1 SNHLY and CDR2 FYNNEI come from the germline V gene. There are 17 residues in the CDR3. V lost 7 bases to trimming and J lost 8 bases, with 27 bases between them. This CDR3 reads CASNDPGMSGQRDEQFF. CDR3 in DNA: TGTGCCAGCAATGACCCCGGGATGAGCGGACAGAGGGATGAGCAGTTCTTC.

This clonotype has a count of ten or more. The V call is TRBV28, the J call TRBJ1-2, with TRBD1 identical over 8 bases. This CDR3 region has 15 residues. Germline V gene lookup returns CDR1 MDHEN and CDR2 SYDVKM. Trimming took 5 bases from V and 4 from J; bases not matched to a gene: 9. CDR3 nucleotides: TGTGCCAGCAGTGCCAGGGGGCGGTCGGGCTATGGCTACACCTTC. Protein: CASSARGRSGYGYTF.

This clonotype has ten or more counts. The chain couples TRBV7-2 to TRBJ2-5; D gene ambiguous. CDR3 length: 14 amino acids. CDR1 and CDR2 (germline): SGHTA, FQGNSA. Trimming shortened V by 7 bases and J by 2 bases, and 14 bases separated the two germline ends. The CDR3 reads CASTPRGAQETQYF. CDR3 coding DNA: TGTGCCAGCACCCCCCGAGGAGCACAAGAGACCCAGTACTTC. Variable domain in full (rest from reference TRBV7-2 and TRBJ2-5): GAGVSQSPSNKVTEKGKDVELRCDPISGHTALYWYRQSLGQGLEFLIYFQGNSAPDKSGLPSDRFSAERTGGSVSTLTIQRTQQEDSAVYLCASTPRGAQETQYFGPGTRLLVL.

The chain has TRBV12-3 or TRBV12-4 and TRBJ1-5, with a weak D call TRBD2 (7 bases). The J call may be mistaken, given a closer DNA end match to TRBJ2-3. This CDR3 is built from 17 residues. The CDR3 nucleotides are TGTGCCAGCAGCCTCCTGGGGGGGCTGGGGAGCAATCAGCCCCAGTATTTT. This translates into CASSLLGGLGSNQPQYF.

CDR3 sequence: CASSPPGRGIYEQYF. The CDR3 DNA reads as TGTGCCAGCAGTCCCCCGGGCAGGGGGATCTACGAGCAGTACTTC. The chain has TRBV28 and TRBJ2-7, with 7 bases matching TRBD1. Trimming cost V 5 bases and J 3 bases; bases outside gene matches: 10. Per the germline V gene, CDR1 is MDHEN and CDR2 is SYDVKM. The CDR3 totals 15 residues.

About this clonotype: A read error is possible here, since a much larger clone lies one base away. The chain links TRBV27 to TRBJ1-2; D is possibly TRBD1 (5 bases). Trimming pared 5 bases from V and 4 bases from J, leaving 14 bases between. The CDR3 contains 14 residues. CDR1 and CDR2 from the germline V gene are MNHEY and SMNVEV (reference sequence). The chain's CDR3 is CASSVGRGIYGYTF. Here the CDR3 DNA reads TGTGCCAGCAGTGTGGGGCGGGGCATCTATGGCTACACCTTC.

The CDR3 spells CSAKHSHYGYTF. The CDR3 coding sequence is TGCAGTGCTAAACACAGCCACTATGGCTACACCTTC. V gene TRBV20-1 combines with J gene TRBJ1-2, with D hard to call. V lost 4 bases to trimming and J lost 3 bases, with 9 bases between them. Looked up from germline, CDR1 is DFQATT and CDR2 is SNEGSKA (reference sequence). The CDR3 sequence is 12 residues long.

The V call is TRBV4-1, the J call TRBJ1-6, with 10 nucleotides matching TRBD1. The CDR3 runs 12 residues. The junction had 1 base not matched to a gene; V was cut back by 4 bases and J by 13 bases. In germline, CDR1 is MGHRA, CDR2 YSYEKL. The CDR3 nucleotides are TGCGCCAGCAGCCGGACAGGGGGTCCCCTCCACTTT. Amino acid sequence: CASSRTGGPLHF.

J is TRBJ1-1 and V is TRBV20-1; D call uncertain. The germline V gene has CDR1 DFQATT and CDR2 SNEGSKA (reference sequence). CDR3 size: 13 residues. V dropped 0 bases and J dropped 1 base, with 6 bases sitting between them. For the CDR3, the DNA is TGCAGTGCTAGAGATCGCAGGAACACTGAAGCTTTCTTT. Translating gives CSARDRRNTEAFF.

The chain links TRBV6-1 to TRBJ2-5; the D is unclear. This CDR3 has 12 amino acids. V was shortened by 1 base and J by 5 bases, with 5 bases between the two germline ends. CDR1 MNHNS and CDR2 SASEGT come from the germline V gene. CDR3: CASSEVGETQYF. CDR3 DNA: TGTGCCAGCAGTGAAGTTGGGGAGACCCAGTACTTC.

This sequence joins TRBV20-1 and TRBJ2-7; D not certain. The J call may not be correct, given that the DNA end is closer to TRBJ2-5. The CDR3 is 14 amino acids. Germline V CDR1 and CDR2: DFQATT, SNEGSKA (reference sequence). The CDR3 here is CSARFIWGQETQYF. The CDR3 DNA reads as TGCAGTGCTAGGTTTATCTGGGGCCAAGAGACCCAGTACTTC.

Details on this clonotype: This may stem from a read error, because a much larger clone lies one nucleotide away. The chain recombines TRBV9 with TRBJ2-3; no definite D call. CDR3 length: 12 residues. Germline-derived CDR1 and CDR2 are SGDLS and YYNGEE. This CDR3 reads CVSSVGGDTQYF. As DNA, the CDR3 is TGTGTCAGCAGCGTAGGTGGAGATACGCAGTATTTT.

This clonotype was seen at least ten times. This chain links TRBV11-1 with TRBJ2-1; TRBD1 matches 8 bases. The V and J ends lost 1 base and 14 bases, in that order; junction bases with no gene match: 7. The CDR3 is 13 residues long. Per the germline V gene, CDR1 is SGHAT and CDR2 is FQDESV (reference sequence). The CDR3: CASSLGTRQGKFF. CDR3 nucleotide sequence: TGTGCCAGCAGCTTAGGGACGCGACAGGGGAAGTTCTTC.

Concerning this clonotype itself: A single base separates this from a much larger clone, so it may be a read error. The chain employs TRBV9 and TRBJ2-5; 10 bases map to TRBD2. There are 15 residues in the CDR3. V lost 2 bases and J lost 11; bases outside the gene matches: 12. The germline V gene has CDR1 SGDLS and CDR2 YYNGEE. The CDR3 nucleotides are TGTGCCAGCAGCGTGAGCGGGGGGGCCAACAATGAGCAGTACTTC. This translates into CASSVSGGANNEQYF.